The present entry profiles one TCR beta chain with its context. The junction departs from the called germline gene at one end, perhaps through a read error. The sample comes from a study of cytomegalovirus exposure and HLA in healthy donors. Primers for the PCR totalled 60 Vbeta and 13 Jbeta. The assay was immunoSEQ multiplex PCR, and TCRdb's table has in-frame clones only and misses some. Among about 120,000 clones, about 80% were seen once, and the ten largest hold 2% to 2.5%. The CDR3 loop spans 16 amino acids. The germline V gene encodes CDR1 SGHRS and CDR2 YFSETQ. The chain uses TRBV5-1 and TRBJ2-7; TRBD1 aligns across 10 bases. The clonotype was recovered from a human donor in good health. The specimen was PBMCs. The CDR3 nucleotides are TGCGCCAGCAGGTTGGCGTGGGACAGGGGCGCCTGGGAGCAGTACTTC. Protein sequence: CASRLAWDRGAWEQYF.